These T cell receptor beta chains were read from a single sample in a study of cytomegalovirus exposure and HLA in healthy donors. The data were produced by immunoSEQ multiplex PCR, yet TCRdb's version contains in-frame clones alone and is incomplete. The data show 150,000 to 200,000 clones, with over 70% seen just once and around 2.2% held by the top ten. Sequencing input: PBMCs. These TCRs come from a woman under 30 in good health and CMV-seropositive. The CDR3 runs from the conserved cysteine through the conserved F or W. The D gene is left open where the match is weak. Clone size is shown for a subset of rows, as once, few, many or a class of expanded clone.

clone_size	j_call	v_call	d_call	cdr3_length	cdr3_nt	cdr3_aa
NA	TRBJ2-3	TRBV9	NA	15	TGTGCCAGCAGCCCGTGGGGGGGGCCGGGAGATACGCAGTATTTT	CASSPWGGPGDTQYF
NA	TRBJ1-2	TRBV6-5	NA	13	TGTGCCAGCAGCCAGAGCCCTAGGTTTGGCTACACCTTC	CASSQSPRFGYTF
NA	TRBJ1-6	TRBV5-6	NA	15	TGTGCCAGCAGCTCCCCGCCAGGGGACAATTCACCCCTCCACTTT	CASSSPPGDNSPLHF
few	TRBJ1-2	TRBV28	TRBD1	13	TGTGCCAGCAGCCTCTCGAACAGGGGCGGCTACACCTTC	CASSLSNRGGYTF
NA	TRBJ1-2	TRBV5-6	TRBD1	12	TGTGCCAGCAGCTTTGACAGGGCCGGCTACACCTTC	CASSFDRAGYTF
NA	TRBJ1-2	TRBV12-2	NA	20	TGTGCAAGTCGCTTGGGCCCCTGGGCTCCCCCGGTCTCCCTTAACTATGGCTACACCTTC	CASRLGPWAPPVSLNYGYTF
NA	TRBJ1-5	TRBV9	TRBD1	14	TGTGCCAGCAGCGTCGGGACAGGCAATCAGCCCCAGCATTTT	CASSVGTGNQPQHF
once	TRBJ2-1	TRBV9	TRBD1	13	TGTGCCAGCACCGGGACAGGGCTGGAAGAGCAGTTCTTC	CASTGTGLEEQFF
NA	TRBJ1-2	TRBV7-2	TRBD1	14	TGTGCCAGCAGCGCTAGGCAGGGGGTCTATGGCTACACCTTC	CASSARQGVYGYTF
NA	TRBJ2-1	TRBV9	NA	15	TGTGCCAGCAGCGTAGCCCTAGCTACGTACAATGAGCAGTTCTTC	CASSVALATYNEQFF
NA	TRBJ1-6	TRBV6-5	NA	14	TGTGCCAGCAGCCGAGATGCCGGTAATTCACCCCTCCACTTT	CASSRDAGNSPLHF
NA	TRBJ1-2	TRBV6-5	TRBD1	14	TGTGCCAGCAGCAGAGACAGGGTGGATCAGGGCTACACCTTC	CASSRDRVDQGYTF
NA	TRBJ1-2	TRBV29-1	NA	12	TGCAGCGTTGATCTTGTCGGACTTGGCTACACCTTC	CSVDLVGLGYTF
NA	TRBJ1-6	TRBV2	NA	14	TGTGCCAGCAGAAACTTACCACGGAATTCACCCCTCCACTTT	CASRNLPRNSPLHF
NA	TRBJ2-5	TRBV27	TRBD2	15	TGTGCCAGCAGTTTCCTAGCGGGGTTTGGAGAGACCCAGTACTTC	CASSFLAGFGETQYF
NA	TRBJ1-6	TRBV2	NA	16	TGTGCCAGCCACTATGTTAGGAGCTCCTATAATTCACCCCTCCACTTT	CASHYVRSSYNSPLHF
NA	TRBJ1-2	TRBV6-1	TRBD1	13	TGTGCCAGCAGCGCAAGACAGGGCTATGGCTACACCTTC	CASSARQGYGYTF